Each of the 20 T cell receptor beta chains below was sequenced from the same sample in a study of T cells after yellow fever vaccination. TCRdb re-called the 5' RACE reads with MiXCR, one entry per CDR3 protein. The sample has approximately 160,000 distinct CDR3 sequences, about a tenth seen once; the top ten hold around 35%. The sample in question was CD8+ T cells sorted from PBMCs, obtained 45 days after the yellow fever booster vaccination. The receptors shown here come from a young man who received the YFV17D yellow fever vaccine.

The V gene is TRBV7-9, the J gene TRBJ1-1; D is undetermined. The CDR3 runs to 17 residues. Germline V CDR1 and CDR2: SEHNR, FQNEAQ (reference sequence). Trimming cost V 4 bases and J 6 bases, with 24 bases left between them. The CDR3 is CASSSHLSLGERAEAFF. Written as DNA, the CDR3 is TGTGCCAGCAGCTCCCACCTTTCATTGGGTGAACGCGCTGAAGCTTTCTTT.

The J gene is TRBJ2-2, the V gene TRBV28; a possible D gene is TRBD1 (6 bases). CDR1 and CDR2 (germline): MDHEN, SYDVKM. The CDR3 covers 14 residues. The V end lost 8 bases, the J end lost 0 bases, and 10 bases lay between the germline ends. The CDR3 nucleotides read TGTGCCAGCGAGGACAGCGCGAACACCGGGGAGCTGTTTTTT. Amino acid sequence: CASEDSANTGELFF.

The V call is TRBV15, the J call TRBJ2-3; D remains unclear. Germline V CDR1 and CDR2: LNHNV, YYDKDF (reference sequence). CDR3 size: 13 residues. V dropped 0 bases and J dropped 3 bases, with 4 bases sitting between them. CDR3 sequence reads: CATSRDWTDTQYF. The CDR3 region has the DNA TGTGCCACCAGCAGAGATTGGACAGATACGCAGTATTTT.

This chain joins TRBV12-5 and TRBJ2-2; D is undetermined. V was trimmed by 0 bases and J by 2 bases, leaving 10 bases between them. The CDR3 has 16 residues. CDR1 LGHNT and CDR2 FRNRAP come from the germline V gene. CDR3 residues: CASGLVLGPNTGELFF. In nucleotides, the CDR3 is TGTGCTAGTGGTTTGGTATTGGGCCCTAACACCGGGGAGCTGTTTTTT.

This clonotype was detected a few times. The chain joins TRBV4-1 to TRBJ1-3; TRBD1 aligns across 7 bases. Germline CDR1 is MGHRA and CDR2 is YSYEKL. The V and J ends lost 8 bases and 2 bases, in that order; junction bases with no gene match: 18. The CDR3 totals 18 residues. The CDR3 DNA reads TGCGCCAGCCAGGGTGAGAAGGGGGCAGTCGAGACTGGAAACACCATATATTTT. Protein sequence: CASQGEKGAVETGNTIYF.

This clonotype came up many times. The V and J genes are TRBV7-9 and TRBJ1-1; D may be TRBD1 (5 bases). This CDR3 has 15 amino acids. CDR1 and CDR2 (germline): SEHNR, FQNEAQ (reference sequence). V lost 4 bases, J lost 1 base, and 13 bases lay in between. CDR3 sequence (DNA): TGTGCCAGCAGCTCTCTCGGGGGACCGAACACTGAAGCTTTCTTT. This sequence encodes CASSSLGGPNTEAFF.

This clonotype was detected a few times. This chain connects TRBV4-1 to TRBJ1-2, with TRBD1 matching over 9 bases. CDR1 is MGHRA and CDR2 is YSYEKL in the germline V gene. The CDR3 spans 16 residues. After removal of 3 bases from V and 8 bases from J, the junction contained 13 bases not matched to a gene. CDR3 region: CASSHDHRDRVTGYTF. CDR3 DNA sequence: TGCGCCAGCAGCCACGATCACCGGGACAGGGTTACAGGCTACACCTTC.

CDR3 bases: TGTGCCAGCAGTGCGGGGGACTTCGGTTCTGGCTACACCTTC. This encodes CASSAGDFGSGYTF. The chain is built from TRBV2 and TRBJ1-2; maybe TRBD1 (5 bases). The CDR3 totals 14 residues. Germline V gene lookup returns CDR1 SNHLY and CDR2 FYNNEI. Trimming took off 4 bases at V and 7 bases at J, with 16 bases between the two ends.

The chain carries TRBV12-3 or TRBV12-4 and TRBJ1-2; D gene uncertain. The V end lost 3 bases, the J end lost 5 bases, and 7 bases lay between the germline ends. The CDR3 extends over 12 amino acids. CDR3 in DNA: TGTGCCAGCAGTTTCTCCGGTTATGGCTACACCTTC. Amino acid sequence: CASSFSGYGYTF.

This chain uses TRBV10-2 with TRBJ1-6; D unclear. This CDR3 comprises 15 residues. Between the trimmed V and J ends, which lost 1 base and 4 bases, there was a span of 8 bases. CDR1 and CDR2 from the germline V gene are WSHSY and SAAADI. CDR3 loop: CASSEFYTYNSPLHF. The CDR3 bases are TGCGCCAGCAGTGAGTTCTACACTTATAATTCACCCCTCCACTTT.

This clonotype was counted only a few times. This rearrangement joins TRBV4-1 to TRBJ2-7; possible D gene TRBD1, 5 bases. CDR3 length equals 13 residues. The V end was cut by 1 base, the J end by 5 bases, with 9 bases between. The V gene's germline CDR1 is MGHRA and CDR2 YSYEKL. CDR3 in amino acids: CASSQVGVNEQYF. The DNA for the CDR3 is TGCGCCAGCAGCCAAGTAGGGGTCAACGAGCAGTACTTC.

This clonotype was seen a handful of times. The J gene is TRBJ1-2, the V gene TRBV4-1; TRBD1 is a possible D gene (5 bases). The CDR3 sequence is 17 residues long. Between the trimmed V and J ends, which lost 0 bases and 4 bases, there was a span of 18 bases. CDR1 is MGHRA and CDR2 is YSYEKL in the germline V gene. The CDR3, as DNA: TGCGCCAGCAGCCAAGATTGGGGCGGAGCAGGGATCTATGGCTACACCTTC. This translates into CASSQDWGGAGIYGYTF.

This clonotype showed up many times. The chain links TRBV12-3 or TRBV12-4 to TRBJ2-7; possibly TRBD1 or TRBD2 for D (5 bases each). The CDR3 extends over 17 amino acids. Trimming shortened V by 3 bases and J by 0 bases, and 18 bases separated the two germline ends. CDR3 DNA: TGTGCCAGCAGTTTTGAGGGGCAGCTAAGAAGCTCCTACGAGCAGTACGTC. It is translated as CASSFEGQLRSSYEQYV.

This clonotype was counted a few times. This sequence joins TRBV18 and TRBJ2-5; D is unclear. This CDR3 contains 12 residues. V was clipped by 2 bases and J by 2 bases, with 3 bases between them. Germline CDR1 is KGHSH and CDR2 is LQKENI. The CDR3 region has the DNA TGTGCCAGCTCACCAGAGCAAGAGACCCAGTACTTC. This sequence encodes CASSPEQETQYF.

The chain uses TRBV20-1 and TRBJ1-2, with TRBD1 matching over 8 bases. After removal of 5 bases from V and 8 bases from J, the junction contained 13 bases not matched to a gene. Germline CDR1 and CDR2: DFQATT and SNEGSKA (reference sequence). The CDR3 has 14 residues. The CDR3 region is CSAEPRGQIFGYTF. The CDR3 DNA reads as TGCAGTGCTGAGCCCAGGGGGCAAATTTTCGGCTACACCTTC.

The V and J genes are TRBV27 and TRBJ1-2; TRBD1 matches at 9 bases. V dropped 8 bases and J dropped 6; count of bases not matched to a gene: 7. Germline V lookup: CDR1 MNHEY, CDR2 SMNVEV (reference sequence). This CDR3 is 13 amino acids long. The DNA of the CDR3 is TGTGCCAGCCGGACAGGGGATAGTAATGGCTACACCTTC. It encodes CASRTGDSNGYTF.

This chain uses TRBV19 with TRBJ2-1; D is unclear. Trimming cost V 10 bases and J 9 bases, with 16 bases left between them. Germline CDR1 is LNHDA and CDR2 is SQIVND (reference sequence). The CDR3 loop spans 12 amino acids. The CDR3 protein is CATQGGRSEQFF. Written as DNA, the CDR3 is TGTGCCACTCAAGGTGGCAGGTCTGAGCAGTTCTTC.

This clonotype has more than one count but fewer than ten. The genes are TRBV28 and TRBJ1-1; D remains unclear. The CDR3 extends over 11 amino acids. Germline V gene sequence: CDR1 MDHEN, CDR2 SYDVKM. V lost 6 bases and J 6 bases, leaving 8 bases between the germline ends. CDR3 sequence reads: CASRLRAEAFF. The CDR3 DNA reads as TGTGCCAGCAGACTTAGGGCTGAAGCTTTCTTT.

Comments on this clonotype: Just one base apart from a much larger clone, this may be a read error. The V gene is TRBV6-5, the J gene TRBJ2-2, with D unresolved. Per the germline V gene, CDR1 is MNHEY and CDR2 is SVGAGI. The CDR3 is made up of 13 amino acids. Trimming took off 2 bases at V and 4 bases at J, with 5 bases between the two ends. The CDR3 nucleotides read TGTGCCAGCAGTTACAGGGCCACCGGGGAGCTGTTTTTT. Amino acids: CASSYRATGELFF.

The rearrangement uses TRBV5-5 and TRBJ2-1, with 9 bases fitting TRBD2. Germline V gene lookup returns CDR1 SGHKS and CDR2 YYEKEE (reference sequence). With 2 bases clipped from V and 2 bases from J, the junction kept 11 bases outside the gene matches. The CDR3 covers 18 residues. The CDR3 sequence: CASSFPGGGASAYNEQFF. The DNA of the CDR3 is TGTGCCAGCAGCTTCCCTGGCGGGGGGGCCTCGGCCTACAATGAGCAGTTCTTC.